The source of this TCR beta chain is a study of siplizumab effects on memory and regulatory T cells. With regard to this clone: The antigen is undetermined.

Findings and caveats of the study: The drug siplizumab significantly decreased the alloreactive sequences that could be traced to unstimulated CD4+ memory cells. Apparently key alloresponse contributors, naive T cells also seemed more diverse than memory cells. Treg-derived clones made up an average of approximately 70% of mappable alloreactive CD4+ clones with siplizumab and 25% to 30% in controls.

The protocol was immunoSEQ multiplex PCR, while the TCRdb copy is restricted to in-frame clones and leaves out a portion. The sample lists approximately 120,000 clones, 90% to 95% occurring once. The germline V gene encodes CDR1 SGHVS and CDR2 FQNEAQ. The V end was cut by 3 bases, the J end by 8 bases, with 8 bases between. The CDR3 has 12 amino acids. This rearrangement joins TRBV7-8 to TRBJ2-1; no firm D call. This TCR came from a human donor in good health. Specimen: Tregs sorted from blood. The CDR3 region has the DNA TGTGCCAGCAGCTTGCAGTGGTATGAGCAGTTCTTC. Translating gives CASSLQWYEQFF.